The 26 T cell receptor beta chains in this list originate from one sample, sequenced in a study of a mutant IDH1 vaccine in newly diagnosed glioma. Time point here: week 35, safety follow-up. Doses of 300 ug of mutant IDH1 20-mer peptide were given with topical imiquimod. The antigens these receptors bind are not known. Produced via immunoSEQ multiplex PCR; TCRdb's table is partial and in-frame only. The table lists over 25,000 clones, 60% to 85% of them singletons. The source material was PBMCs, sampled from a glioma patient whose treatment included an IDH1 peptide vaccine. All receptors derive from a woman in her 30s with glioma. Some clones in this sample may be carry-over from other donors' samples.

This clone was picked up one time. This sequence joins TRBV5-6 and TRBJ2-1; the D is unclear. V lost 4 bases to trimming and J lost 6 bases, with 8 bases between them. Germline V gene data show CDR1 as SGHDT and CDR2 as YYEEEE. This CDR3 has 12 amino acids. CDR3 nucleotide sequence: TGTGCCAGCAGCGGGAACTCCAATGAGCAGTTCTTC. Amino acid sequence: CASSGNSNEQFF. Full variable domain (missing parts from reference TRBV5-6 and TRBJ2-1): DAGVTQSPTHLIKTRGQQVTLRCSPKSGHDTVSWYQQALGQGPQFIFQYYEEEERQRGNFPDRFSGHQFPNYSSELNVNALLLGDSALYLCASSGNSNEQFFGPGTRLTVL.

This sequence joins TRBV11-1 and TRBJ1-2; maybe TRBD1 (5 bases). The germline V gene encodes CDR1 SGHAT and CDR2 FQDESV (reference sequence). The CDR3 runs 17 residues. V was pared by 5 bases and J by 5 bases, with 24 bases between. CDR3 in amino acids: CASSPTLSRQNSYGYTF. Written as DNA, the CDR3 is TGTGCCAGCAGCCCGACCCTTAGCAGACAGAACTCATATGGCTACACCTTC. The full variable domain, its missing parts supplied by reference TRBV11-1 and TRBJ1-2, is EAEVAQSPRYKITEKSQAVAFWCDPISGHATLYWYRQILGQGPELLVQFQDESVVDDSQLPKDRFSAERLKGVDSTLKIQPAELGDSAMYLCASSPTLSRQNSYGYTFGSGTRLTVV.

V is TRBV10-2 and J is TRBJ1-1; unclear D gene. The germline gives CDR1 WSHSY, CDR2 SAAADI. The ends were cut back, 4 bases at V and 1 base at J, with 4 bases in the middle. This CDR3 is built from 12 residues. CDR3 region: CASSGGNTEAFF. The CDR3 region has the DNA TGCGCCAGCAGTGGAGGGAACACTGAAGCTTTCTTT.

This sequence joins TRBV19 and TRBJ2-5; D is possibly TRBD1 (6 bases). Trimming left V 3 bases short and J 2 bases short, with 16 bases between. The CDR3 runs to 16 residues. The germline V gene encodes CDR1 LNHDA and CDR2 SQIVND (reference sequence). Here the CDR3 DNA reads TGTGCCAGTAGTATCCTCGTGGCAGGGGCACAAGAGACCCAGTACTTC. It is translated as CASSILVAGAQETQYF. Using reference TRBV19 and TRBJ2-5 for the parts outside the CDR3, the full variable domain is DGGITQSPKYLFRKEGQNVTLSCEQNLNHDAMYWYRQDPGQGLRLIYYSQIVNDFQKGDIAEGYSVSREKKESFPLTVTSAQKNPTAFYLCASSILVAGAQETQYFGPGTRLLVL.

The CDR3 region has the DNA TGTGCCAGCAGTGACAGCTATGGCTACACCTTC. Protein sequence: CASSDSYGYTF. The chain is built from TRBV6-5 and TRBJ1-2; TRBD1 might be the D (5 bases). This CDR3 comprises 11 residues. Germline lookup yields CDR1 MNHEY and CDR2 SVGAGI. Trimming removed 5 bases from V and 4 bases from J, with 5 bases in between.

This clone was recorded once. The genes are TRBV19 and TRBJ1-1; D gene uncertain. CDR1 is LNHDA and CDR2 is SQIVND in the germline V gene (reference sequence). This CDR3 comprises 14 residues. Trimming left V 7 bases short and J 0 bases short, with 12 bases between. CDR3 in DNA: TGTGCCAGTAAGACGGTATTCATGAACACTGAAGCTTTCTTT. The encoded protein is CASKTVFMNTEAFF.

The CDR3 DNA follows: TGTGCCAGCAGTGAAGCGCTTCCGGGAGTAAACACCATATATTTT. It translates to CASSEALPGVNTIYF. The chain combines TRBV6-1 with TRBJ1-3; D is unclear. The ends were cut back, 0 bases at V and 6 bases at J, with 12 bases in the middle. Germline CDR1 and CDR2: MNHNS and SASEGT. The CDR3 contains 15 residues.

This chain links TRBV29-1 with TRBJ2-1, with 11 bases identical to TRBD2. Germline V gene sequence: CDR1 SQVTM, CDR2 ANQGSEA. The CDR3 loop spans 14 amino acids. V shed 7 bases and J 8 bases; nucleotides not matched to a gene: 10. CDR3 amino acids: CSANLAGGHDEQFF. In DNA, the CDR3 is TGCAGCGCTAATCTAGCGGGAGGACATGATGAGCAGTTCTTC.

The J gene is TRBJ1-3, the V gene TRBV7-6; 7 nucleotides align to TRBD1. Germline lookup yields CDR1 SGHVS and CDR2 FNYEAQ. The CDR3 extends over 15 amino acids. J lost 2 bases, V lost 5 bases, and 6 bases had no gene match. The CDR3 DNA follows: TGTGCCAGCAGCAGACAGGGAACAGCTGGAAACACCATATATTTT. Protein: CASSRQGTAGNTIYF.

The chain carries TRBV28 and TRBJ1-5, with 10 positions matching TRBD1. CDR1 is MDHEN and CDR2 is SYDVKM in the germline V gene. CDR3 size: 10 residues. V was clipped by 8 bases and J by 14 bases; unmatched bases: 3. CDR3 loop: CASGTGVEHF. CDR3 bases: TGTGCCAGCGGGACAGGGGTTGAGCATTTT. Together with reference TRBV28 and TRBJ1-5, the CDR3 gives the full variable domain: DVKVTQSSRYLVKRTGEKVFLECVQDMDHENMFWYRQDPGLGLRLIYFSYDVKMKEKGDIPEGYSVSREKKERFSLILESASTNQTSMYLCASGTGVEHFGDGTRLSIL.

The chain is built from TRBV14 and TRBJ1-2; D remains ambiguous. The CDR3 is 13 amino acids. Germline V gene data show CDR1 as SGHDN and CDR2 as FVKESK. V was shortened by 1 base and J by 4 bases, with 7 bases between the two germline ends. The CDR3 nucleotides read TGTGCCAGCAGCCAAGGGGCAGTCTATGGCTACACCTTC. As protein: CASSQGAVYGYTF.

The rearrangement links TRBV19 to TRBJ1-5, with 12 bases lining up with TRBD1. After removal of 1 base from V and 2 bases from J, the junction contained 3 bases not matched to a gene. This CDR3 region has 17 residues. CDR1 is LNHDA and CDR2 is SQIVND in the germline V gene (reference sequence). CDR3 loop: CASSIVGTGGGNQPQHF. The CDR3 bases are TGTGCCAGTAGTATAGTCGGGACAGGGGGCGGCAATCAGCCCCAGCATTTT.

The V gene is TRBV6-1, the J gene TRBJ1-5; D is uncertain. Germline values: CDR1 MNHNS, CDR2 SASEGT. V was pared by 1 base and J by 9 bases, with 13 bases between. This CDR3 has 14 amino acids. The CDR3 protein is CASSEGAAPRPQHF. Written as DNA, the CDR3 is TGTGCCAGCAGTGAAGGGGCAGCCCCTAGGCCCCAGCATTTT.

The chain recombines TRBV11-3 with TRBJ2-2; no clear D gene. Germline V CDR1 and CDR2: SGHNT, YENEEA. V was pared by 5 bases and J by 3 bases, with 4 bases between. The CDR3 runs 12 residues. CDR3 loop: CASSPYTGELFF. The DNA for the CDR3 is TGTGCCAGCAGCCCTTACACCGGGGAGCTGTTTTTT.

V usage is TRBV30 and J usage is TRBJ1-2; 7 nucleotides match TRBD1. This CDR3 has 13 amino acids. Trimming took 5 bases from V and 4 from J; bases not matched to a gene: 7. Per germline, CDR1 GTSNPN and CDR2 SVGIG (reference sequence). The DNA for the CDR3 is TGTGCCTGGGTAGGACAGGACCGCTATGGCTACACCTTC. Amino acid sequence: CAWVGQDRYGYTF.

The chain employs TRBV7-9 and TRBJ1-2; D perhaps matches TRBD1 (6 bases). Between the trimmed V and J ends, which lost 2 bases and 7 bases, there was a span of 20 bases. The CDR3 spans 16 residues. Germline V gene data show CDR1 as SEHNR and CDR2 as FQNEAQ (reference sequence). This CDR3 reads CASSLIGLGGGGGYTF. DNA of the CDR3: TGTGCCAGCAGCTTAATAGGGCTCGGGGGCGGTGGTGGCTACACCTTC. Drawing the rest from reference TRBV7-9 and TRBJ1-2, the complete variable domain is DTGVSQNPRHKITKRGQNVTFRCDPISEHNRLYWYRQTLGQGPEFLTYFQNEAQLEKSRLLSDRFSAERPKGSFSTLEIQRTEQGDSAMYLCASSLIGLGGGGGYTFGSGTRLTVV.

This clone was seen just once. J is TRBJ2-5 and V is TRBV4-1; 14 positions agree with TRBD2. After removal of 4 bases from V and 9 bases from J, the junction contained 10 bases not matched to a gene. The germline gives CDR1 MGHRA, CDR2 YSYEKL. This CDR3 region has 16 residues. The chain's CDR3 is CASSPGLAGGGGAQYF. In DNA form, the CDR3 reads TGCGCCAGCAGCCCCGGACTAGCGGGAGGTGGGGGTGCCCAGTACTTC.

V gene TRBV10-1 combines with J gene TRBJ2-1; a weak D match, TRBD2 (5 bases). The ends were cut back, 2 bases at V and 8 bases at J, with 10 bases in the middle. The CDR3 has 13 residues. Per germline, CDR1 WNHNN and CDR2 SYGVQD (reference sequence). DNA of the CDR3: TGCGCCAGCAGTGAGCGGGGTATCGATGAGCAGTTCTTC. This codes for CASSERGIDEQFF.

This chain connects TRBV30 to TRBJ1-1, with D perhaps matching TRBD1 (6 bases). V dropped 0 bases and J dropped 8 bases, with 10 bases sitting between them. CDR3 size: 12 residues. CDR1 and CDR2 from the germline V gene are GTSNPN and SVGIG (reference sequence). Here the CDR3 reads CAWSVGGAEAFF. Written as DNA, the CDR3 is TGTGCCTGGAGTGTAGGGGGGGCGGAAGCTTTCTTT. The full variable domain, its missing parts supplied by reference TRBV30 and TRBJ1-1, is SQTIHQWPATLVQPVGSPLSLECTVEGTSNPNLYWYRQAAGRGLQLLFYSVGIGQISSEVPQNLSASRPQDRQFILSSKKLLLSDSGFYLCAWSVGGAEAFFGQGTRLTVV.

With respect to this clone: One end of the junction varies from germline; a read error may be responsible. CDR3 sequence reads: CASSLGQRNAEAFF. CDR3 bases: TGTGCCAGCAGCTTGGGACAGCGGAACGCTGAAGCTTTCTTT. The chain employs TRBV5-6 and TRBJ1-1; D possibly corresponds to TRBD1 (5 bases). Per germline, CDR1 SGHDT and CDR2 YYEEEE. The CDR3 is made up of 14 amino acids.

The V gene is TRBV19, the J gene TRBJ2-7, with 7 bases aligning to TRBD1. The CDR3 totals 15 residues. CDR1 is LNHDA, CDR2 SQIVND, per germline (reference sequence). J lost 4 bases, V lost 1 base, and 7 bases had no gene match. CDR3 sequence: CASSIGQGPIYEQYF. CDR3 coding DNA: TGTGCCAGTAGTATAGGACAGGGCCCGATATACGAGCAGTACTTC.

The J gene is TRBJ2-5, the V gene TRBV5-4; TRBD2 matches at 15 bases. CDR3 length: 16 residues. V lost 4 bases to trimming and J lost 4 bases; unmatched junction nucleotides: 5. From germline, CDR1 is SGHNT and CDR2 YYREEE (reference sequence). The CDR3 sequence: CASSGGTSGRTETQYF. CDR3 bases: TGTGCCAGCAGCGGCGGGACTAGCGGGAGGACAGAGACCCAGTACTTC.

The chain carries TRBV9 and TRBJ1-5, with TRBD1 matching 8 bases. The V and J ends lost 0 bases and 8 bases, in that order; junction bases with no gene match: 4. The CDR3 has 14 residues. The germline V gene encodes CDR1 SGDLS and CDR2 YYNGEE. CDR3 protein: CASSVGTGLEPQHF. The CDR3 DNA reads TGTGCCAGCAGCGTAGGGACAGGGTTGGAGCCCCAGCATTTT.

This clone was detected once. The chain uses TRBV4-2 and TRBJ2-7, with D possibly matching TRBD1 (6 bases). Germline values: CDR1 LGHNA, CDR2 YNFKEQ. The CDR3 spans 16 residues. The V and J ends lost 4 bases and 2 bases respectively, with 18 bases between them. This CDR3 reads CASSPHPGAVPYEQYF. DNA of the CDR3: TGTGCCAGCAGCCCCCATCCAGGGGCCGTCCCCTACGAGCAGTACTTC.

This chain connects TRBV6-6 to TRBJ1-3; D gene uncertain. Trimming left V 6 bases short and J 7 bases short, with 10 bases between. Germline values: CDR1 MNHNY, CDR2 SVGAGI (reference sequence). The CDR3 length is 12 residues. The CDR3 sequence is CASSRPRNTIYF. Written as DNA, the CDR3 is TGTGCCAGCAGCCGCCCCCGGAACACCATATATTTT.

This chain uses TRBV6-5 with TRBJ2-1, with D uncertain. The CDR3 contains 14 residues. CDR1 is MNHEY and CDR2 is SVGAGI in the germline V gene. V was trimmed by 10 bases and J by 3 bases, leaving 16 bases between them. The CDR3 is CATRWALDYNEQFF. For the CDR3, the DNA is TGTGCCACCCGTTGGGCCCTCGACTACAATGAGCAGTTCTTC.